The present T cell receptor beta chain was sequenced within a study of identical twins. The CDR3 runs to 13 residues. The germline CDR1 and CDR2 sequences are KGHSH and LQKENI. Trimming took off 1 base at V and 8 bases at J, with 9 bases between the two ends. Healthy Caucasian donors formed the entire cohort. Carrying unique molecular identifiers, the cDNA also gained a universal primer site through template switching. TCRdb recomputed calls from the 5' RACE reads with MiXCR, one row per CDR3 protein. Here the sample spans 1.5 million or so distinct CDR3 sequences, around 33% being singletons. Overall study results and limits: Beta out-of-frame twin sharing showed a weaker excess. Modeled out-of-frame TCR alpha sharing in monozygotic twins fell below observed levels.

On this clonotype itself: Its specificity is unknown.

This chain links TRBV18 with TRBJ2-1, with a tentative D call TRBD1 (6 bases). The sample was cord blood. This TCR was sampled from a newborn girl in good health. CDR3 loop: CASSPLQGDEQFF. DNA of the CDR3: TGTGCCAGCTCACCACTACAGGGCGATGAGCAGTTCTTC.